The source of this T cell receptor (beta chain) is a study of PD-1 blockade in classical Hodgkin lymphoma. Study-wide findings and caveats: Baseline TCR diversity was reportedly lower in newly diagnosed patients than healthy donors. Those patients who began receiving nivolumab less than 1 year after ASCT had lower diversity, and they were excluded. Diversity similar to that of newly diagnosed patients was seen at baseline in complete responders.

V lost 4 bases and J lost 2, with 13 bases in between. The CDR3 is 15 residues long. Germline values: CDR1 MNHEY, CDR2 SVGAGI. Profiling relied on immunoSEQ multiplex PCR, and the TCRdb table lists in-frame clones only, not all of them. The repertoire has 100,000 to 120,000 clones, 70% to 90% of them found once; the top ten carry about 20%. Each of the patients experienced relapse following autologous stem cell transplantation, and their brentuximab vedotin exposure differed. Best outcomes ranged across complete response, partial response and progressive disease. In regard to this clone: The antigen remains undetermined.

This chain uses TRBV6-5 with TRBJ2-3; possibly TRBD2 for D (6 bases). This receptor was taken from a human donor with classical Hodgkin lymphoma. The sequencing here drew on peripheral blood mononuclear cells (PBMCs), taken before the second cycle of nivolumab. CDR3 protein: CASSLTGVLTDTQYF. The CDR3, as DNA: TGTGCCAGCAGTTTAACGGGGGTCCTCACAGATACGCAGTATTTT.